This T cell receptor beta chain came from a study of shared clonotypes between healthy human individuals. Findings and caveats of the study: Blood was the only sampled material, and tissue repertoires likely differ. Represented diversity (both genetic and exposure-history) was limited by the small number of donors.

This CDR3 region has 14 residues. Germline V gene lookup returns CDR1 SGHNT and CDR2 YYREEE (reference sequence). J lost 5 bases, V lost 2 bases, and 3 bases had no gene match. Researchers ran the assay at a deep level. Generated by immunoSEQ multiplex PCR, the TCRdb table keeps only in-frame clones and is missing some. The sample lists about 520,000 clones, more than 75% occurring once. Concerning this clone: The target antigen is unknown.

This chain links TRBV5-4 with TRBJ2-5; TRBD2 matches at 10 bases. Material: PBMCs. This TCR derives from a woman between 35 and 50 years old in good health. Some clones in this sample may be carry-over from other donors' samples. CDR3 DNA sequence: TGTGCCAGCAGCTTAGCGGGAGGGCCGGAGACCCAGTACTTC. Its translation is CASSLAGGPETQYF.